These 17 T cell receptor beta chains originate from one sample sequenced in a study of identical twins. In TCRdb, the 5' RACE reads were re-called with MiXCR into one record per CDR3 protein. The repertoire includes a few hundred thousand distinct CDR3 sequences, more than 9% of them detected once, and 10% sits in the top ten. Sample: memory T cells sorted from blood. Receptors were obtained from a man between 45 and 60 years old in good health.

The chain uses TRBV14 and TRBJ2-7; 8 positions match TRBD1. CDR1 SGHDN and CDR2 FVKESK come from the germline V gene. This CDR3 has 15 amino acids. The ends lost 1 base at V and 5 bases at J; junction bases unmatched: 7. Written as DNA, the CDR3 is TGTGCCAGCAGCCAAGGACAGGGGTCCCCCCACGAGCAGTACTTC. Protein sequence: CASSQGQGSPHEQYF.

This clonotype was recorded at least ten times. The V gene is TRBV15, the J gene TRBJ2-5; D is perhaps TRBD1 (6 bases). Per the germline V gene, CDR1 is LNHNV and CDR2 is YYDKDF (reference sequence). The CDR3 contains 16 residues. V gave up 0 bases and J gave up 1 base, with 12 bases separating them. The DNA of the CDR3 is TGTGCCACCAGCAGAGATCCGGGACAAATCCAAGAGACCCAGTACTTC. Translating gives CATSRDPGQIQETQYF. Looking up the rest from reference TRBV15 and TRBJ2-5 gives the full variable domain: DAMVIQNPRYQVTQFGKPVTLSCSQTLNHNVMYWYQQKSSQAPKLLFHYYDKDFNNEADTPDNFQSRRPNTSFCFLDIRSPGLGDTAMYLCATSRDPGQIQETQYFGPGTRLLVL.

Details on this clonotype: With a much larger clone just one base away, this may be a read error. V usage is TRBV6-2 or TRBV6-3 and J usage is TRBJ2-3, with TRBD2 matching 14 bases. The CDR3 sequence is 21 residues long. Per the germline V gene, CDR1 is MNHEY and CDR2 is SVGEGT. The junction had 17 bases not matched to a gene; V was cut back by 5 bases and J by 1 base. CDR3 sequence: CASSPRGLTSGRAGRTDTQYF. CDR3 coding DNA: TGTGCCAGCAGTCCCCGAGGGCTGACTAGCGGGAGGGCCGGACGCACAGATACGCAGTATTTT.

This clonotype came up many times. This chain uses TRBV10-3 with TRBJ2-1; tentative D call: TRBD2 (6 bases). The CDR3 covers 16 residues. V was pared by 8 bases and J by 0 bases, with 17 bases between. Germline CDR1 and CDR2: ENHRY and SYGVKD. CDR3 sequence: CAIWADGGSSYNEQFF. The CDR3 DNA sequence: TGTGCCATCTGGGCTGACGGAGGGAGCTCCTACAATGAGCAGTTCTTC.

This clonotype has at least ten counts. The chain carries TRBV4-3 and TRBJ2-7; D not certain. CDR1 is LGHNA, CDR2 YSLEER, per germline. The V gene lost 1 base and the J gene lost 3 bases, with 7 bases spanning the gap. The CDR3 has 13 amino acids. The CDR3 spells CASSQAMVYEQYF. The CDR3 DNA is TGCGCCAGCAGCCAAGCAATGGTCTACGAGCAGTACTTC.

This clonotype was detected a few times. This chain links TRBV7-8 with TRBJ1-5; TRBD1 matches 7 bases. There are 15 residues in the CDR3. V was clipped by 1 base and J by 6 bases; unmatched bases: 6. Germline values: CDR1 SGHVS, CDR2 FQNEAQ. The CDR3 DNA is TGTGCCAGCAGCTTAGGTCGAGGGGGCGGTCAGCCCCAGCATTTT. It is translated as CASSLGRGGGQPQHF.

About this clonotype itself: A much larger clone lies a single base off, so this may be a read error. This chain uses TRBV14 with TRBJ2-7; D is undetermined. The CDR3 is 12 residues long. CDR1 and CDR2 (germline): SGHDN, FVKESK. For the CDR3, the DNA is TGTCCCAGCAGCCATACGGCCTACGAGCAGTACTTC. Amino acid sequence: CPSSHTAYEQYF.

There are a few counts of this clonotype. The rearrangement uses TRBV6-2 or TRBV6-3 and TRBJ2-1; unclear D gene. The CDR3 loop spans 15 amino acids. V dropped 0 bases and J dropped 7 bases, with 13 bases sitting between them. From germline, CDR1 is MNHEY and CDR2 SVGEGT. Here the CDR3 reads CASSYSGPGRNEQFF. The CDR3, as DNA: TGTGCCAGCAGTTACTCCGGTCCTGGTAGGAATGAGCAGTTCTTC.

V gene TRBV6-1 combines with J gene TRBJ2-7, with 13 bases matching TRBD2. CDR1 is MNHNS, CDR2 SASEGT, per germline. With V trimmed by 6 bases and J by 5 bases, 7 bases remained unmatched. The CDR3 runs to 15 residues. CDR3 sequence reads: CASSDTGTSGNEQYF. CDR3 nucleotide sequence: TGTGCCAGCAGCGATACCGGGACTAGCGGGAACGAGCAGTACTTC.

This clonotype was counted many times. CDR3 residues: CAWRVPSGTSTDTQYF. The CDR3 nucleotides read TGTGCCTGGAGGGTTCCTAGCGGGACCTCAACAGATACGCAGTATTTT. The chain recombines TRBV30 with TRBJ2-3; 9 nucleotides align to TRBD2. CDR1 and CDR2 (germline): GTSNPN, SVGIG (reference sequence). The CDR3 spans 16 residues. V trimming: 3 bases; J trimming: 3 bases; junction bases outside the gene matches: 10.

This clonotype came up many times. This chain links TRBV11-2 with TRBJ1-2; D is possibly TRBD1 (6 bases). The CDR3 is 15 residues long. Trimming cost V 5 bases and J 7 bases, with 20 bases left between them. Germline values: CDR1 SGHAT, CDR2 FQNNGV. Here the CDR3 DNA reads TGTGCCAGCAGCCAGAATAATCCAGGGGCTAGTGGCTACACCTTC. This gives the protein CASSQNNPGASGYTF.

This clonotype was detected many times. The chain employs TRBV5-1 and TRBJ1-1; tentative D call: TRBD1 (5 bases). CDR3 length: 14 amino acids. V lost 0 bases, J lost 10 bases, and 16 bases lay in between. Germline V gene sequence: CDR1 SGHRS, CDR2 YFSETQ. The CDR3 DNA sequence: TGCGCCAGCAGCTTGGGGCAGGGTGTTTTTGGAGCTTTCTTT. As protein: CASSLGQGVFGAFF.

The rearrangement uses TRBV28 and TRBJ2-1; TRBD1 aligns across 10 bases. Germline CDR1 reads MDHEN; CDR2 reads SYDVKM. The junction had 5 bases not matched to a gene; V was cut back by 5 bases and J by 4 bases. The CDR3 consists of 15 residues. The CDR3 nucleotides are TGTGCCAGCAGTGAACCGGGACAGGGGTACAATGAGCAGTTCTTC. It translates to CASSEPGQGYNEQFF.

This rearrangement joins TRBV27 to TRBJ2-7, with D possibly being TRBD1 (6 bases). The CDR3 consists of 16 residues. Germline CDR1 MNHEY, CDR2 SMNVEV (reference sequence). With 6 bases removed from V and 3 bases from J, the gap between germline ends came to 21 bases. CDR3 DNA: TGTGCCAGCAGGACTGCCCGGACAGCCCCGGGCTACGAGCAGTACTTC. Amino acid sequence: CASRTARTAPGYEQYF.

This clonotype has more than one count but fewer than ten. V usage is TRBV24-1 and J usage is TRBJ2-5; D gene uncertain. Germline CDR1 KGHDR, CDR2 SFDVKD. V was shortened by 3 bases and J by 1 base, with 14 bases between the two germline ends. The CDR3 consists of 16 residues. The chain's CDR3 is CATSDPRHPFQETQYF. The CDR3 bases are TGTGCCACCAGTGATCCTAGACACCCTTTCCAAGAGACCCAGTACTTC.

Only a few counts were recorded for this clonotype. The rearrangement joins TRBV20-1 to TRBJ2-1; D is perhaps TRBD1 or TRBD2 (5 bases each). V lost 6 bases and J 5 bases, leaving 26 bases between the germline ends. From germline, CDR1 is DFQATT and CDR2 SNEGSKA (reference sequence). CDR3 length equals 17 residues. The CDR3 reads CSARLDLGPKRHNEQFF. CDR3 DNA: TGCAGTGCAAGACTGGACCTGGGACCGAAGAGGCACAATGAGCAGTTCTTC.

This clonotype showed up many times. This chain uses TRBV10-3 with TRBJ2-3; 7 bases align to TRBD1. CDR3 length: 14 amino acids. CDR1 is ENHRY, CDR2 SYGVKD, per germline. The trim removed 4 bases at V and 3 bases at J, leaving 4 bases unmatched. The CDR3 DNA reads TGTGCCATCAGTGGCCAGGGGGAGACAGATACGCAGTATTTT. The encoded protein is CAISGQGETDTQYF.